The TCR beta chain described here comes from a study of cytomegalovirus exposure and HLA in healthy donors. About the research overall: Genotyping of hundreds of donors showed that about 79% belonged to the Caucasian-associated ancestry cluster.

A remark on this clone: The antigen remains undetermined.

It was with 60 Vbeta and 13 Jbeta primers that the PCR ran. Clones were read by immunoSEQ multiplex PCR, and TCRdb kept only the in-frame ones, dropping some. The table lists about 120,000 clones, 77% of them singletons, with less than 6% in the top ten. Findings of the study overall: Excluded were some V segments that proved indistinguishable, including TRBV6-2 and TRBV6-3. HLA restriction was apparent for most CMV-associated TCR beta chains in a later analysis.

V lost 8 bases to trimming and J lost 6 bases, with 7 bases between them. Germline CDR1 is LGHNT and CDR2 is FRNRAP. The CDR3 consists of 10 residues. The sequenced sample was PBMCs. This chain joins TRBV12-5 and TRBJ1-2; tentatively, D is TRBD1 (6 bases). This sequence was found in a young man in good health and CMV-seropositive. The CDR3 here is CASYRDGYTF. For the CDR3, the DNA is TGTGCTAGTTACAGGGATGGCTACACCTTC.